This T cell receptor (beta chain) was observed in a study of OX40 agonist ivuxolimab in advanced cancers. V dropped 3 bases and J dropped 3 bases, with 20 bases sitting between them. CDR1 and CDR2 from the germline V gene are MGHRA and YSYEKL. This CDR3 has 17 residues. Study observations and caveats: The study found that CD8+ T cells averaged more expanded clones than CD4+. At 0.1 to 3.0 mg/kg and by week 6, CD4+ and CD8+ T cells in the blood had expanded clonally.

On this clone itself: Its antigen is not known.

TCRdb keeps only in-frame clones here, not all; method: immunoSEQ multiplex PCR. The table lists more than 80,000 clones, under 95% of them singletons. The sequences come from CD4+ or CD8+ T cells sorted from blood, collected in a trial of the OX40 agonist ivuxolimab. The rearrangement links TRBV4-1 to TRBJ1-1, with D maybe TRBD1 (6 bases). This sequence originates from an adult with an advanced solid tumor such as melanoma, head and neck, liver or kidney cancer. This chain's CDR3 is CASSQAFSGAGHTEAFF. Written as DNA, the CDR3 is TGCGCCAGCAGCCAGGCCTTTTCAGGGGCAGGGCACACTGAAGCTTTCTTT.